This T cell receptor beta chain was found in a study of cytomegalovirus exposure and HLA in healthy donors. Study at large: Samples from HLA-typed donors yielded approximately 80 million unique TCRs in an early data release.

In the PCR, 60 Vbeta and 13 Jbeta primers were used. As processed by the authors: About 12 million shared chains were among the roughly 78 million unique TCR beta chains that a later analysis counted. Profiled with immunoSEQ multiplex PCR; TCRdb holds only in-frame clones, not every one. V and J calls and clone size follow that table, whereas D and trimming were derived from the DNA. Altogether 99,000 or so clones are present, roughly 79% being singletons, with the ten largest covering about 5.3%. CDR1 is MNHEY and CDR2 is SVGAGI in the germline V gene. Unmatched junction bases numbered 7, after V lost 4 bases and J lost 3 bases. There are 15 residues in the CDR3. Regarding this clone: Its antigen is not known.

Study-wide points: The study put roughly 160 TCR beta chains on its list as cytomegalovirus-associated.

The J gene is TRBJ2-7, the V gene TRBV6-5; TRBD1 aligns across 9 bases. This receptor was taken from a man aged 55 to 70 in good health and CMV-seropositive. Sequenced: PBMCs. The DNA for the CDR3 is TGTGCCAGCAGTTCTCCGGGACAGGGTGTCTACGAGCAGTACTTC. Its translation: CASSSPGQGVYEQYF.